This T cell receptor (beta chain) came from a study of blood T cell repertoires in COVID-19. About the research overall: T cells, B-cell-depleted T cells, or PBMCs provided the cDNA or gDNA that served as material.

Adults between roughly 18 and 90 years of age took part from under 25 US areas. Two negative PCRs, clearance, or symptom resolution were required of recovered Cohort 3 donors. J lost 5 bases, V lost 3 bases, and 4 bases had no gene match. Germline CDR1 and CDR2: MGHDK and SYGVNS. The CDR3 runs 14 residues. In the source study's methods: Reference gene primer amplification gave nucleated cell count estimates. Profiling relied on immunoSEQ multiplex PCR, and the TCRdb table lists in-frame clones only, not all of them. V and J calls and clone size are as listed in that table; D and trimming were resolved from the DNA. Of 200,000 or so clones listed, approximately 84% are singletons.

This clonotype was obtained from a man aged 40-49 years who had recovered from COVID-19. Sequences were obtained from PBMCs or T cells enriched from blood (not recorded which). This chain joins TRBV25-1 and TRBJ1-5, with 7 bases fitting TRBD1. CDR3 nucleotides: TGTGCCAGCAGTGAGACAGGGCAACATCAGCCCCAGCATTTT. It encodes CASSETGQHQPQHF.